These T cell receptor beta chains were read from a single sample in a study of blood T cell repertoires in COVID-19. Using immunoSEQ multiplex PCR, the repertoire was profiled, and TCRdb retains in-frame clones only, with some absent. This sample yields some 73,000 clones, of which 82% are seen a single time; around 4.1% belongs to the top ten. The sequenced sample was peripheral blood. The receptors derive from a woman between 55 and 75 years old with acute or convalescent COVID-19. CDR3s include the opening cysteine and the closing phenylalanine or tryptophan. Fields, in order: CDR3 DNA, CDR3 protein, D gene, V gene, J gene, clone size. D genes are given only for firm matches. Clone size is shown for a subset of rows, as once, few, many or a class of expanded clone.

TGTGCCAGCAGCCTCCAAGGGGCTACTGAAGCTTTCTTT	CASSLQGATEAFF	NA	TRBV3-1/TRBV3-2	TRBJ1-1	few
TGTGCCAGCAGCCTTGGGACAGGGGTTGGTGAGCAGTTCTTC	CASSLGTGVGEQFF	TRBD1	TRBV11-1	TRBJ2-1	NA
TGTGCCAGCAGCCGGGACACCACAGGAGGGGAGCTGTTTTTT	CASSRDTTGGELFF	NA	TRBV3-1/TRBV3-2	TRBJ2-2	NA
TGTGCCAGGGCGGGACAGCAATTCAATCAGCCCCAGCATTTT	CARAGQQFNQPQHF	TRBD1	TRBV6-7	TRBJ1-5	NA
TGTGCCAGCAGCCAAGGGACAGGTTTGTCCTATGGCTACACCTTC	CASSQGTGLSYGYTF	TRBD1	TRBV3-1/TRBV3-2	TRBJ1-2	NA
TGTGCCAGCAGCATTTCTGCTAGTTCCCCCTACGAGCAGTACTTC	CASSISASSPYEQYF	NA	TRBV7-2	TRBJ2-7	NA
TGCGCCAGCAGCCAGGGTCCACAGGCTGTCTCTGGGGCCAACGTCCTGACTTTC	CASSQGPQAVSGANVLTF	NA	TRBV4-1	TRBJ2-6	NA
TGTGCCAGCAGTTCCAAACTACTAGCGCGGGAGACCCAGTACTTC	CASSSKLLARETQYF	TRBD2	TRBV27	TRBJ2-5	NA
TGTGCCACCAGTGAAACTGCAGGGGTTCACGCTTTCTTT	CATSETAGVHAFF	NA	TRBV24-1	TRBJ1-1	NA
TGTGCCAGCAGTTCCTACCTAGCGGGGTCCTACAATGAGCAGTTCTTC	CASSSYLAGSYNEQFF	TRBD2	TRBV28	TRBJ2-1	NA
TGTGCCAGCAGCGGGACAGGGGGCTTAGAGACCCAGTACTTC	CASSGTGGLETQYF	TRBD1	TRBV28	TRBJ2-5	NA
TGTGCCAGCAGCCAAGATCAGGGGGTGGGTTATGGCTACACCTTC	CASSQDQGVGYGYTF	TRBD1	TRBV4-2	TRBJ1-2	many
TGTGCCAGCTCACCATCCCAGGGGGAGACGGGCGGCTACACCTTC	CASSPSQGETGGYTF	TRBD1	TRBV18	TRBJ1-2	NA
TGTGCCAGCAGAATACAGGGGGTAAATTCACCCCTCCACTTT	CASRIQGVNSPLHF	TRBD1	TRBV2	TRBJ1-6	NA
TGTGCCAGCAGCACGAGGGGGAACTATGGCTACACCTTC	CASSTRGNYGYTF	NA	TRBV11-1	TRBJ1-2	NA
TGTGCCAGTAAAACGGGGGAGGGAACGTACACTGAAGCTTTCTTT	CASKTGEGTYTEAFF	NA	TRBV7-9	TRBJ1-1	NA
TGTGCCAGCAGTGATCGGACTAGCGGGAGCAATGAGCAGTTCTTC	CASSDRTSGSNEQFF	TRBD2	TRBV6-1	TRBJ2-1	NA
TGTGCCAGCTCACCAAACGGACAGCTGTATTATGGCTACACCTTC	CASSPNGQLYYGYTF	NA	TRBV18	TRBJ1-2	NA
TGTGCCAGCAGCAGAGTTTCCGGGCCCTGGAGGAGGAATGAGCAGTTCTTC	CASSRVSGPWRRNEQFF	NA	TRBV7-2	TRBJ2-1	NA
TGTGCCAGCAGCTTAGCGGGGGGGACAGATACGCAGTATTTT	CASSLAGGTDTQYF	TRBD2	TRBV11-3	TRBJ2-3	NA
TGTGCCGGGAGGGACACCGGGACCGGGGAGCTGTTTTTT	CAGRDTGTGELFF	NA	TRBV7-7	TRBJ2-2	NA
TGTGCCAGCAGTGAACACAGTCTTCCTGAAGCTTTCTTT	CASSEHSLPEAFF	NA	TRBV6-1	TRBJ1-1	few
TGTGCCAGCAGCCGGGGGACAGGGGGCGCTGGGGCCAACGTCCTGACTTTC	CASSRGTGGAGANVLTF	TRBD1	TRBV7-3	TRBJ2-6	NA
TGCAGCGTTGACATAGCGGGACGCCGAATGAGATGGGAGCAGTTCTTC	CSVDIAGRRMRWEQFF	TRBD2	TRBV29-1	TRBJ2-1	few
TGTGCCACCAGCCGGGACAGGCTCCGGGGTGAGCAGTACTTC	CATSRDRLRGEQYF	TRBD1	TRBV15	TRBJ2-7	NA
TGTGCCAGCAGCCTAGGGGTTAGCGGGGGACAGGGGGAGCAGTTCTTC	CASSLGVSGGQGEQFF	NA	TRBV7-6	TRBJ2-1	few
TGCGCCAGCAGCCAAGCAGGAGGGGGCGGTGAAAAACTGTTTTTT	CASSQAGGGGEKLFF	TRBD1	TRBV4-1	TRBJ1-4	NA
TGTGCCAGCAGTGGTACGGGACAGCGTTACCGCTCGAACACTGAAGCTTTCTTT	CASSGTGQRYRSNTEAFF	TRBD1	TRBV6-4	TRBJ1-1	NA
TGTGCCAGCAGCTTGAGAGGGACTAGCCCTTCCAATGAGCAGTTCTTC	CASSLRGTSPSNEQFF	TRBD2	TRBV11-3	TRBJ2-1	NA
TGTGCCAGCAGCGCGGGGACAGGGATTAATGAAAAACTGTTTTTT	CASSAGTGINEKLFF	TRBD1	TRBV9	TRBJ1-4	NA
TGTGCCAGCAGACCCGGGACATATGAAAAACTGTTTTTT	CASRPGTYEKLFF	NA	TRBV12-3/TRBV12-4	TRBJ1-4	NA
TGCGCCAGCAGCTTTGGGGGACAGGTGAACACTGAAGCTTTCTTT	CASSFGGQVNTEAFF	TRBD1	TRBV5-1	TRBJ1-1	NA
TGTGCCAGCAGCTGGTCGGGGAATACTGAAGCTTTCTTT	CASSWSGNTEAFF	NA	TRBV13	TRBJ1-1	once
TGTGCCTGGAGTCACGGGACAGATAGAAACACCATATATTTT	CAWSHGTDRNTIYF	TRBD1	TRBV30	TRBJ1-3	NA
TGTGCCAGCAGTTTAAGTTTTTCGGGGGACAGGGTTGGTAATTCACCCCTCCACTTT	CASSLSFSGDRVGNSPLHF	TRBD1	TRBV27	TRBJ1-6	few
TGTGCCAGCAGCTCTGGACTAGCGGGGAACAATGAGCAGTTCTTC	CASSSGLAGNNEQFF	TRBD2	TRBV7-3	TRBJ2-1	NA
TGTGCCAGTAGTATGATAGGAGAATTCAATTCACCCCTCCACTTT	CASSMIGEFNSPLHF	NA	TRBV19	TRBJ1-6	once
TGTGCCAGCAGCTTTTTGGACAGAGGGCAGCCCCAGCATTTT	CASSFLDRGQPQHF	NA	TRBV5-8	TRBJ1-5	NA
TGCAGCGTTGATACACTTCCCGGGACTAGCGGAAGCTCCTACAATGAGCAGTTCTTC	CSVDTLPGTSGSSYNEQFF	TRBD2	TRBV29-1	TRBJ2-1	NA
TGTGCCACCAGTGATCCGACCCAGGGGATAATCACAGATACGCAGTATTTT	CATSDPTQGIITDTQYF	NA	TRBV24-1	TRBJ2-3	NA